The clone carrying this T cell receptor beta chain was found a few times. The antigen is undetermined. CDR1 MDHEN and CDR2 SYDVKM come from the germline V gene. The CDR3 covers 17 residues. V lost 6 bases to trimming and J lost 0 bases; unmatched junction nucleotides: 5. The study included ophthalmopathy patients with Clinical Activity Score at least 3, NOSPECS grade at least 4 and duration under 3 months. The source of the PBMCs was around 9 ml of fresh peripheral blood. These data originate in a study of T cells in Graves' hyperthyroidism and ophthalmopathy. Broader study findings: Model predictions of ophthalmopathy came a median about six months before onset.

Template material for amplifying TCR beta CDR3 regions consisted of RNA transcripts. TCR CDR3 underwent first-round RT-PCR with the HTBI primer set. TCRdb reprocessed the multiplex PCR reads via MiXCR and lists one record per CDR3 protein. The sample contains approximately 570,000 distinct CDR3 sequences, roughly 21% of which appear only once. This receptor was obtained from a middle-aged man with Graves' ophthalmopathy. This chain uses TRBV28 with TRBJ2-4, with TRBD2 matching over 13 bases. Sample: blood. This chain's CDR3 is CASSPGLAGSAKNIQYF. The DNA of the CDR3 is TGTGCCAGCAGCCCGGGACTAGCGGGGTCAGCCAAAAACATTCAGTACTTC. Supplemented by reference TRBV28 and TRBJ2-4, the full variable domain reads DVKVTQSSRYLVKRTGEKVFLECVQDMDHENMFWYRQDPGLGLRLIYFSYDVKMKEKGDIPEGYSVSREKKERFSLILESASTNQTSMYLCASSPGLAGSAKNIQYFGAGTRLSVL.